These 3 T cell receptor beta chains were all obtained from the same sample, sequenced in a study of molecular identifiers for immune sequencing clone quantification (dated by TCRdb to the late 2010s). To prepare the library, PCR was applied. The reads were generated on a NextSeq 500. TCRdb passed the public sequencing reads through fastp at Q25 and MiXCR, retaining productive beta sequences. Every CDR3 protein is listed once, alongside the most common genes and DNA of its rows. For this sample there are around 320,000 distinct CDR3 sequences; roughly a quarter appear just once. The top ten clonotypes cover about 0.73% of the sample. Sequenced material: naive CD8+ T cells from blood, with Jurkat cell RNA spiked in. The label giving this sample's cell subset or site can be read as: FACS-sorted CD8+CD4-CCR7+CD45RA+ naive T cells. These receptors came from a human donor in good health. Some libraries in this study had Jurkat cell RNA spiked in.

This rearrangement joins TRBV7-9 to TRBJ2-1, with unresolved D. V gave up 7 bases and J gave up 2 bases, with 15 bases separating them. CDR1 SEHNR and CDR2 FQNEAQ come from the germline V gene (reference sequence). The CDR3 consists of 15 residues. Written as DNA, the CDR3 is TGTGCCAGCACCCAGAATAGCCCGGCCTACAATGAGCAGTTCTTC. It is translated as CASTQNSPAYNEQFF.

Turning to this clonotype: One junction end does not reproduce the germline sequence, and a read error may be involved. The rearrangement joins TRBV5-3 to TRBJ2-7; D is ambiguous. TRBV5-3 is recorded as an ORF, its role being uncertain. The CDR3 spans 11 residues. CDR3 DNA sequence: TGTGCCAGCAGCTTCGGATACGAGCTGTACTTC. As protein: CASSFGYELYF.

To note about this clonotype: At one boundary the junction diverges from the germline segment, which might be a read error. The V gene is TRBV29-1, the J gene TRBJ2-2; tentatively, D is TRBD2 (5 bases). Germline V gene sequence: CDR1 SQVTM, CDR2 ANQGSEA. The CDR3 loop spans 12 amino acids. CDR3 region: CGVRLYTGELFF. CDR3 in DNA: TGCGGCGTTCGACTATACACCGGGGAGCTGTTTTTT.